The 11 T cell receptor beta chains presented below share a single source sample, sequenced in a study of CXCR3-negative and CXCR3-positive naive CD8 T cells (dated by TCRdb to about 2019). Sequencer: NextSeq 550. The Human TCR Profiling Kit (MiLaboratory) was used to make UMI-labeled 5' RACE TRB cDNA libraries. Each entry corresponds to one CDR3 protein sequence from reads that TCRdb reprocessed, and DNA is not given. This specimen's table enumerates around 40,000 distinct CDR3 sequences. Of the sample, approximately 15% falls within the top ten clones. The sequenced sample consisted of memory CD8+ T cells from blood. This sample's cell subset or site label indicates: conventional CD8+ memory T cells (TMEM), sorted as controls. The source of these receptors is a human donor in good health. Some clones in this sample may be carry-over from other donors' samples.

The J gene is TRBJ2-7, the V gene TRBV3-1. CDR1 is LGHDT and CDR2 is YNNKEL in the germline V gene (reference sequence). This CDR3 spans 16 amino acids. The CDR3 sequence: CASSQDSTGWSDEQYF.

The chain joins TRBV20-1 to TRBJ2-7; with no DNA, the TCRdb D assignment of TRBD1 cannot be verified. The CDR3 sequence is 13 residues long. The germline gives CDR1 DFQATT, CDR2 SNEGSKA (reference sequence). This chain's CDR3 is CSALQGRRYEQYF.

This chain uses TRBV7-2 with TRBJ1-1. The CDR3 covers 13 residues. Germline lookup yields CDR1 SGHTA and CDR2 FQGNSA. The CDR3: CASSQWGVLEAFF.

The genes are TRBV12-3 or TRBV12-4 and TRBJ2-7; TCRdb calls TRBD1, which cannot be checked without DNA. The CDR3 is made up of 14 amino acids. This chain's CDR3 is CASTLRDRSYEQYF.

The CDR3 here is CASSPNADSYNSPLHF. The chain couples TRBV28 to TRBJ1-6; lacking DNA, the TRBD1 call made by TCRdb goes unchecked. CDR1 is MDHEN, CDR2 SYDVKM, per germline. The CDR3 is made up of 16 amino acids. Variable domain in full (rest from reference TRBV28 and TRBJ1-6): DVKVTQSSRYLVKRTGEKVFLECVQDMDHENMFWYRQDPGLGLRLIYFSYDVKMKEKGDIPEGYSVSREKKERFSLILESASTNQTSMYLCASSPNADSYNSPLHFGNGTRLTVT.

The J gene is TRBJ1-6, the V gene TRBV15; TCRdb outputs TRBD1, but without DNA this stays unchecked. The CDR3 sequence is 15 residues long. CDR1 is LNHNV and CDR2 is YYDKDF in the germline V gene (reference sequence). CDR3 sequence reads: CATSRGGGTNSPLHF.

The gene calls are TRBV20-1 and TRBJ2-5; the TCRdb call, TRBD2, lacks DNA for checking. Per germline, CDR1 DFQATT and CDR2 SNEGSKA (reference sequence). The CDR3 runs 14 residues. This chain's CDR3 is CSARGHEGWETQYF.

V usage is TRBV5-5 and J usage is TRBJ1-5. The CDR3 loop spans 15 amino acids. The V gene's germline CDR1 is SGHKS and CDR2 YYEKEE (reference sequence). CDR3: CASSTRGLSNQPQHF. Supplemented by reference TRBV5-5 and TRBJ1-5, the full variable domain reads DAGVTQSPTHLIKTRGQQVTLRCSPISGHKSVSWYQQVLGQGPQFIFQYYEKEERGRGNFPDRFSARQFPNYSSELNVNALLLGDSALYLCASSTRGLSNQPQHFGDGTRLSIL.

The V and J genes are TRBV30 and TRBJ2-1; TCRdb gives TRBD2 as the D gene, but with no DNA this cannot be confirmed. The CDR3 runs to 13 residues. Germline lookup yields CDR1 GTSNPN and CDR2 SVGIG (reference sequence). The CDR3 loop reads CAWASGGLNEQFF.

The chain uses TRBV19 and TRBJ1-5; absent DNA, TCRdb's TRBD1 call cannot be checked. Looked up from germline, CDR1 is LNHDA and CDR2 is SQIVND (reference sequence). This CDR3 comprises 14 residues. The chain's CDR3 is CASSWDRARGPQHF.

V usage is TRBV12-3 or TRBV12-4 and J usage is TRBJ1-3. This CDR3 region has 13 residues. CDR3 sequence reads: CASSLSSGNTIYF.